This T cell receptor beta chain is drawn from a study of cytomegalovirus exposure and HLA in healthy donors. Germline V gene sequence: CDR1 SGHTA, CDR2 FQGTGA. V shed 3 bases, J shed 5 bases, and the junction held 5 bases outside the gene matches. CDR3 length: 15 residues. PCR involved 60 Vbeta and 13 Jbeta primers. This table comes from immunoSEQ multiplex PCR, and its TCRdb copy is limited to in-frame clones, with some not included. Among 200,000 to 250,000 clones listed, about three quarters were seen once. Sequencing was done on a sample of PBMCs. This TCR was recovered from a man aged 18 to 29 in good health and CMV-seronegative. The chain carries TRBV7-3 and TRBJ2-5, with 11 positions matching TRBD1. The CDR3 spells CASSFGTGGIETQYF. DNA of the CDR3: TGTGCCAGCAGCTTCGGGACAGGGGGGATTGAGACCCAGTACTTC.